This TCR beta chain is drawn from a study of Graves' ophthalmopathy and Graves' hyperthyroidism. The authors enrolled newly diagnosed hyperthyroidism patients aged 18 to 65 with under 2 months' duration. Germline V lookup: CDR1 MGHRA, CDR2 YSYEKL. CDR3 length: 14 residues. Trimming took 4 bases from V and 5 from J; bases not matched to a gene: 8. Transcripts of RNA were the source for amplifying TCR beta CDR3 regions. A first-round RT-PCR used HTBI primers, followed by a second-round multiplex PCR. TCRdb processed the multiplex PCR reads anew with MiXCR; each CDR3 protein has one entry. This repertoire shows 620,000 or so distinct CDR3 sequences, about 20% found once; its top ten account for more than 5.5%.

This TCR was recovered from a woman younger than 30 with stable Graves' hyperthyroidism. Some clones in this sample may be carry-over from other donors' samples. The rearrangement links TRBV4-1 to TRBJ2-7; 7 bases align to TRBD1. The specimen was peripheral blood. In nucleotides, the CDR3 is TGCGCCAGCAGCCCCTTTGACAGGGACGACGAGCAGTACTTC. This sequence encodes CASSPFDRDDEQYF.